A selection of T cell receptor beta chains follows, all from one sample in a study of CD8 T cells in Susac syndrome. TCRdb fed the immunoSEQ multiplex PCR reads into MiXCR, producing one record per CDR3 protein. Here the sample spans 150,000 to 200,000 distinct CDR3 sequences, about 93% being singletons. Source material: CD4+ T cells from PBMCs. Every receptor here comes from a human donor in good health. Each CDR3 is given with its conserved first and last residue.

CDR3aa	j_gene	v_gene
CASSTTSGTSYEQYF	TRBJ2-7	TRBV7-2
CSVEDSGRTEAFF	TRBJ1-1	TRBV29-1
CSGPRPPYSPLHF	TRBJ1-6	TRBV20-1
CASSQQRGYNEQFF	TRBJ2-1	TRBV4-3
CASSPGRAGYTEAFF	TRBJ1-1	TRBV18
CASSFDRHTQYF	TRBJ2-3	TRBV19
CAISESMSETQYF	TRBJ2-5	TRBV10-3
CASSLAHGTEAFF	TRBJ1-1	TRBV5-1
CSARDPRPVNEQYF	TRBJ2-7	TRBV20-1
CASSSKGLLNTEAFF	TRBJ1-1	TRBV27
CASSWTSNTGELFF	TRBJ2-2	TRBV12-3/TRBV12-4
CASSLAPRTALTGELFF	TRBJ2-2	TRBV7-2
CASSQEQNYGYTF	TRBJ1-2	TRBV4-2
CASSARTAHNSPLHF	TRBJ1-6	TRBV6-2/TRBV6-3
CASSYRGFYGYTF	TRBJ1-2	TRBV6-5
CAWLMRGGLEQFF	TRBJ2-1	TRBV30
CASSLAGPPGQTQYF	TRBJ2-5	TRBV7-2
CSARDRRVPDTQYF	TRBJ2-3	TRBV20-1
CASSIRARSTDTQYF	TRBJ2-3	TRBV19
CSVYDGSNQPQHF	TRBJ1-5	TRBV29-1
CASSYLGGEEAFF	TRBJ1-1	TRBV6-5
CSARSPPITDTQYF	TRBJ2-3	TRBV20-1
CASSPDRASGNTIYF	TRBJ1-3	TRBV3-1
CASRPERVTDTQYF	TRBJ2-3	TRBV5-1
CSANGGSDNEQFF	TRBJ2-1	TRBV20-1
CASRFGQGSFYEQYF	TRBJ2-7	TRBV28
CASSELQGRGNSPLHF	TRBJ1-6	TRBV18
CASSYPGQGAYEQYF	TRBJ2-7	TRBV6-2/TRBV6-3